These T cell receptor beta chains were read from a single sample in a study of tumor-infiltrating lymphocytes in primary liver carcinoma. TCRdb called the multiplex PCR reads again in MiXCR, with one record for every CDR3 protein. The sample comprises around 210,000 distinct CDR3 sequences, less than 70% of which are singletons, and roughly 6.8% rests with the top ten. Sequencing was carried out using peripheral blood. The source of these receptors is a woman aged 55-75 years with primary liver carcinoma and hepatitis B virus infection. Each CDR3 is given with its conserved first and last residue. Each record gives: J gene, D gene, clone size, V gene, CDR3 DNA, CDR3 protein. The D gene is left open where the match is weak. Only part of the rows carry a size: once, few, many, or a class if the clone is expanded.

TRBJ2-3 TRBD2 NA TRBV12-3/TRBV12-4 TGCGCCAGCCTGACTAGCGGGAGAGGTGCAGAAACGCAGTATTTT CASLTSGRGAETQYF
TRBJ2-3 NA NA TRBV11-2 TGTGCCAGCATCGGCCGCTTTTCCACAGATACGCGGTATTTT CASIGRFSTDTRYF
TRBJ2-2 TRBD1 few TRBV5-6 TGTGCCAGCAGCTTGCTAGGGACAGGCGACACCGGGGAGCTGTTTTTT CASSLLGTGDTGELFF
TRBJ2-1 NA NA TRBV6-1 TGTGCCAGTAGAGGTGAGCTGGGGCAAATAAGCTCCTACAATGGGCAGTTCTTC CASRGELGQISSYNGQFF
TRBJ2-2 NA many TRBV11-3 TGTGCCAGCAGCTACGGCGGGGCGAACACCGGGGAGCTGTTTTTT CASSYGGANTGELFF
TRBJ2-1 NA NA TRBV12-3/TRBV12-4 TGTGCCAGCAGTTTATTAGTTGCAGCCTACAATGAGCAGTTCTTC CASSLLVAAYNEQFF
TRBJ1-4 NA few TRBV12-3/TRBV12-4 TGTGCCAGCAACCGGGGGTCCAGGCAAAATGAAAAACTGTTTTTT CASNRGSRQNEKLFF
TRBJ2-3 NA NA TRBV11-2 TGTGCCTGCAGCCCGGCAACGGGGATTACGCAGTATTTT CACSPATGITQYF
TRBJ2-7 NA NA TRBV28 TGTGACAGCACCCAGGGGGGGATGAGTAGCGAGCAGTACTTC CDSTQGGMSSEQYF
TRBJ2-1 NA NA TRBV5-1 TGCGCCAGCATACAGACCCCGGGTCCCTACAATGAGCAGTTCTTC CASIQTPGPYNEQFF
TRBJ2-5 NA many TRBV28 TGTGCCAGCAGTTGGGGGACCTACAGGAACTTC CASSWGTYRNF
TRBJ1-2 TRBD1 NA TRBV29-1 TGCAGCGTTGAGTTCGGGACAGGGGGGAATGGCTACATCTTC CSVEFGTGGNGYIF
TRBJ2-3 NA NA TRBV11-3 TGTACCAGCAGCTTTGATCCGTCCAGTTTCACCCCCTTTTTC CTSSFDPSSFTPFF
TRBJ2-2 NA NA TRBV11-3 TGTGCTAGCAGCTCAGTTAGGGGTAACACCGGGGAGCTGTTTTTT CASSSVRGNTGELFF
TRBJ1-2 NA few TRBV5-6 TGTGCCAGCAGCTTGGCCGCGTTGGCCCCGAAATATAGCTATGGCTACACCTTC CASSLAALAPKYSYGYTF
TRBJ2-7 NA NA TRBV11-2 TGTGGCAGCAACTTTGGGGGGGCCCCCTACGAGCAGTATTTC CGSNFGGAPYEQYF
TRBJ2-3 NA NA TRBV4-1 TGCGCCACCATGAAGAGCCTTAAAAACCCGGGAGATACGCAGTATTTT CATMKSLKNPGDTQYF
TRBJ2-3 NA NA TRBV28 TGTGCCAGCAGTTCACTGACAGATATGCAGTATTTT CASSSLTDMQYF
TRBJ2-2 TRBD2 NA TRBV5-1 TGCGCCAGCATCCTCCCGGGACTAGCGGGAGCGGCCGGGGAGCTGTTTTTT CASILPGLAGAAGELFF
TRBJ1-5 TRBD1 few TRBV5-1 TGCGCCAGCAGCTTGGACACAGGGGGCGATCAGCCCCAGCATTTT CASSLDTGGDQPQHF
TRBJ2-7 NA NA TRBV3-1 TGTGCCAGCAGCCAAGCCGTCACGGGGAGGAGAGGCGAGCAGTACTTC CASSQAVTGRRGEQYF
TRBJ2-1 NA NA TRBV6-5 TGTGCCAGCAGTCCCAGACAGGCGACCTACAATGAGCAGTTCTTC CASSPRQATYNEQFF
TRBJ2-2 NA NA TRBV11-2 TGTGTCAGCAGACGGGAGAGGGGGGCAACCGGGGAGCTGTTTTTT CVSRRERGATGELFF
TRBJ2-7 NA NA TRBV7-9 TGTGCCAGCAGCTCCGCTCGGGGGGAGCAGTACTTC CASSSARGEQYF
TRBJ2-5 NA few TRBV13 TGTGCCAGCAGCTTAAACCATGACGTCTGGAACCAAGAGACCCAGTACTTC CASSLNHDVWNQETQYF
TRBJ2-5 NA NA TRBV5-5 TGTGCCGGCAGCTGGTCCGGGACAGAGACCCAGTACTTC CAGSWSGTETQYF
TRBJ2-3 NA NA TRBV11-2 TGTGCCAGCAGCTTGCCTCGGGTGGCCGCAGATACGCAGTATTTT CASSLPRVAADTQYF
TRBJ2-5 NA NA TRBV7-9 TGTGCCAGCAGCTTATCCCTCGGATTAGCACGAGAGACCCAGTACTTC CASSLSLGLARETQYF
TRBJ2-1 TRBD2 NA TRBV6-2/TRBV6-3 TGTGCCAGCAGCCTTTTCGGACTAGCGAACAATGAGCAGTTCTTC CASSLFGLANNEQFF
TRBJ2-1 TRBD2 NA TRBV6-5 TGTGCCAGCAGCCACGGACTAGACGGTGAGAAATTCTTC CASSHGLDGEKFF
TRBJ1-2 NA NA TRBV5-4 TGTGCCAGCAGCTATGAGGAAGGACAGTTCTATGGCTACACCTTC CASSYEEGQFYGYTF
TRBJ2-5 TRBD2 NA TRBV11-2 TGTGCCGGCAGCTTAGCGGGCGGGGGAGAGACCCAGTACTTC CAGSLAGGGETQYF
TRBJ2-3 NA NA TRBV11-2 TGTGCCAGCAGCTCGGGATTTCATAGGAATCAGCCCCAGTATTTT CASSSGFHRNQPQYF
TRBJ2-2 NA many TRBV6-1 TGTGCCAGCTCTCCGGGACGGCGGAACACCGGGGAGCTGTTTTTT CASSPGRRNTGELFF
TRBJ2-7 NA NA TRBV7-9 TGTGCCACCAGCAGCCGAACACCTCCATACGAGCAGTACTTC CATSSRTPPYEQYF
TRBJ1-5 NA NA TRBV28 TGTGTCAGCAGTTTCGGCAGGGTTAGGAGCAATCAGCCCCAGCATTTT CVSSFGRVRSNQPQHF
TRBJ1-2 TRBD1 many TRBV29-1 TGCAGCGTTGGGACAGGGCACGAGTATGGCTACACCTTC CSVGTGHEYGYTF
TRBJ2-3 TRBD1 NA TRBV14 TGTGTCAGCAGCCAAGAAAACAGGGGGGCAGATACGCAGTATTTT CVSSQENRGADTQYF
TRBJ2-5 TRBD2 NA TRBV5-1 TGCGCCAGCAGCTTGGGGTCTAGCGGAATACAAGAGACCCAGTACTTC CASSLGSSGIQETQYF
TRBJ1-4 TRBD1 NA TRBV18 TGTGCCAGCTCATCGACCGGGACAGGGGTCTACGGGGGCGAAAAACTGTTTTTT CASSSTGTGVYGGEKLFF
TRBJ2-1 NA many TRBV28 TGTGCCAGCAGAGACGTCCGGGGGCAGTTCTTC CASRDVRGQFF
TRBJ1-1 TRBD1 many TRBV5-4 TGTGCCAGCAGCTCGGGACAGGCATACACTGAAGCTTTCTTT CASSSGQAYTEAFF
TRBJ2-5 NA NA TRBV28 TGTGCCAGCAGTTTCGAGAAGACCCAGTACTTC CASSFEKTQYF